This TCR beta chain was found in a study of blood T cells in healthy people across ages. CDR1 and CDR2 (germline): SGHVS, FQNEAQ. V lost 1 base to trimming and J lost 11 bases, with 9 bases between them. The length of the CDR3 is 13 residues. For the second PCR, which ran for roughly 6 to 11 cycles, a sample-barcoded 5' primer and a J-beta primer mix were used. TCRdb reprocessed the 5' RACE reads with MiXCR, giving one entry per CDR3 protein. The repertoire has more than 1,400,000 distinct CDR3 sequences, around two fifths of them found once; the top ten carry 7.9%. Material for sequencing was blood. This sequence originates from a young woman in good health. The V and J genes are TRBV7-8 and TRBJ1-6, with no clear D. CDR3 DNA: TGTGCCAGCAGCTTAGAGGCCGGGACACCCCTCCACTTT. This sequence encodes CASSLEAGTPLHF.